These T cell receptor beta chains were read from a single sample in a study of blood T cell repertoires in COVID-19. Method: immunoSEQ multiplex PCR; TCRdb's copy keeps in-frame clones and lacks some. Of 200,000 to 300,000 clones listed, over 80% are singletons. Material: peripheral blood. The receptors here all came from a woman aged 35 to 49 with acute or convalescent COVID-19. Both conserved end residues are part of each CDR3. The order of the fields is D gene, J gene, clone size, V gene, CDR3 protein, CDR3 DNA. D genes are given only for firm matches. Expanded clones are given a class, and other clones once, few, many or no size at all.

>NA|TRBJ1-5|NA|TRBV6-1
CASSEWRDGNQPQHF
TGTGCCAGCAGTGAATGGAGAGATGGCAATCAGCCCCAGCATTTT
>TRBD2|TRBJ2-4|NA|TRBV4-2
CASSQPRVDGGAGVQYF
TGTGCCAGCAGCCAGCCCCGGGTGGACGGGGGGGCCGGTGTTCAGTACTTC
>TRBD1|TRBJ1-3|NA|TRBV11-3
CASSLDGTGGSLRAGNTIYF
TGTGCCAGCAGCTTAGATGGGACAGGGGGCTCCTTGAGGGCTGGAAACACCATATATTTT
>TRBD1|TRBJ1-4|NA|TRBV12-5
CASGWDRGRGWHEKLFF
TGTGCTAGTGGTTGGGACAGGGGAAGAGGGTGGCATGAAAAACTGTTTTTT
>NA|TRBJ1-2|few|TRBV6-4
CASSDSNGFGYTF
TGTGCCAGCAGTGACTCGAACGGGTTTGGCTACACCTTC
>TRBD2|TRBJ2-5|NA|TRBV7-2
CASSPPRLGGGMETQYF
TGTGCCAGCAGCCCCCCCAGGCTTGGCGGGGGGATGGAGACCCAGTACTTC
>NA|TRBJ1-1|NA|TRBV10-2
CASRTTRGGRYTEAFF
TGCGCCAGCAGAACCACTAGGGGGGGAAGGTACACTGAAGCTTTCTTT
>NA|TRBJ1-5|NA|TRBV15
CATSRGREGQPQHF
TGTGCCACCAGCAGGGGCAGGGAGGGTCAGCCCCAGCATTTT
>NA|TRBJ2-2|NA|TRBV2
CASSEDGAETGELFF
TGTGCCAGCAGTGAAGATGGGGCAGAAACCGGGGAGCTGTTTTTT
>NA|TRBJ1-2|NA|TRBV12-5
CASAGSPLYGYTF
TGTGCTAGTGCAGGCAGTCCACTCTATGGCTACACCTTC
>NA|TRBJ2-5|NA|TRBV12-3/TRBV12-4
CASSLWQGETQYF
TGTGCCAGCAGTTTATGGCAGGGGGAGACCCAGTACTTC
>NA|TRBJ1-2|NA|TRBV11-2
CASSLDTGAALGGYTF
TGTGCCAGCAGCTTAGATACTGGCGCGGCTTTAGGAGGCTACACCTTC
>NA|TRBJ1-1|NA|TRBV19
CASSRRAHTEAFF
TGTGCCAGTAGTAGGCGGGCGCACACTGAAGCTTTCTTT
>NA|TRBJ2-3|NA|TRBV11-2
CASSSSGGTDTQYF
TGTGCCAGCAGCTCTTCCGGAGGCACAGATACGCAGTATTTT
>NA|TRBJ1-2|NA|TRBV2
CASSERPGSYGYTF
TGTGCCAGCAGTGAACGGCCGGGGTCCTATGGCTACACCTTC
>TRBD1|TRBJ1-6|few|TRBV5-1
CASSSRTGETHSPLHF
TGCGCCAGCAGCTCCCGGACAGGGGAGACTCATTCACCCCTCCACTTT
>NA|TRBJ2-2|NA|TRBV18
CASSPLTGDTGELFF
TGTGCCAGCTCACCATTGACGGGGGACACCGGGGAGCTGTTTTTT
>NA|TRBJ1-6|once|TRBV15
CATGLAGMDSPLHF
TGTGCCACCGGGTTGGCGGGGATGGATTCACCCCTCCACTTT
>TRBD2|TRBJ2-3|few|TRBV18
CASSPARAGAGDTQYF
TGTGCCAGCTCACCGGCCAGAGCGGGAGCCGGGGATACGCAGTATTTT
>NA|TRBJ1-2|NA|TRBV30
CAWSARTAYGYTF
TGTGCCTGGAGTGCTCGGACAGCCTATGGCTACACCTTC
>TRBD1|TRBJ1-1|NA|TRBV2
CASGQGAATEAFF
TGTGCCAGTGGACAGGGGGCGGCCACTGAAGCTTTCTTT
>NA|TRBJ1-2|NA|TRBV29-1
CSVPQGGVGYTF
TGCAGCGTGCCACAGGGTGGGGTTGGCTACACCTTC
>TRBD2|TRBJ2-2|NA|TRBV2
CASSGGLAGTGELFF
TGTGCCAGCAGTGGGGGACTAGCGGGGACCGGGGAGCTGTTTTTT
>NA|TRBJ1-3|NA|TRBV5-6
CASSLTSGNTIYF
TGTGCCAGCAGCTTGACTTCTGGAAACACCATATATTTT
>TRBD2|TRBJ2-3|NA|TRBV13
CASGSGGRTDTQYF
TGTGCCTCCGGTAGCGGGGGACGCACAGATACGCAGTATTTT
>NA|TRBJ1-2|NA|TRBV10-3
CAISDIGRKSYGYTF
TGTGCCATCAGTGACATAGGGAGGAAGTCTTATGGCTACACCTTC
>NA|TRBJ2-5|few|TRBV5-5
CASSSPLRETQYF
TGTGCCAGCAGCTCCCCGCTTCGGGAGACCCAGTACTTC
>TRBD1|TRBJ2-3|NA|TRBV4-1
CASSQRTGGTDTQYF
TGCGCCAGCAGCCAAAGGACAGGGGGCACAGATACGCAGTATTTT
>TRBD1|TRBJ2-5|NA|TRBV18
CASSRQGDLETQYF
TGTGCCAGCTCACGACAGGGGGATTTAGAGACCCAGTACTTC
>TRBD1|TRBJ1-4|NA|TRBV10-3
CAISAGQGKVANEKLFF
TGTGCCATCAGTGCGGGACAGGGGAAGGTAGCAAATGAAAAACTGTTTTTT
>TRBD2|TRBJ2-1|NA|TRBV5-1
CASSPKAGETYNEQFF
TGCGCCAGCAGCCCCAAAGCGGGGGAGACCTACAATGAGCAGTTCTTC
>NA|TRBJ2-5|once|TRBV19
CASTSTITTQETQYF
TGTGCCAGTACCTCAACGATCACAACGCAAGAGACCCAGTACTTC
>NA|TRBJ2-4|NA|TRBV9
CASSVLGDSKNIQYF
TGTGCCAGCAGCGTCCTTGGGGACTCCAAAAACATTCAGTACTTC
>TRBD1|TRBJ2-3|NA|TRBV4-2
CASSQVTGGKRDTQYF
TGTGCCAGCAGCCAAGTAACAGGGGGAAAACGAGATACGCAGTATTTT
>NA|TRBJ1-2|NA|TRBV19
CASSSGTGNYGYTF
TGTGCCAGTAGTAGCGGAACAGGGAACTATGGCTACACCTTC
>NA|TRBJ1-2|NA|TRBV7-9
CASSQGPDRNYGYTF
TGTGCCAGCAGCCAAGGGCCGGACAGAAACTATGGCTACACCTTC
>NA|TRBJ1-2|NA|TRBV29-1
CSVEGDGTKANYGYTF
TGCAGCGTAGAGGGGGACGGCACGAAAGCTAACTATGGCTACACCTTC
>TRBD2|TRBJ2-3|once|TRBV3-1/TRBV3-2
CASSRGGDTQYF
TGTGCCAGCAGCCGCGGGGGGGATACGCAGTATTTT
>NA|TRBJ1-3|NA|TRBV19
CASRSPGSGNTIYF
TGTGCCAGTAGGTCTCCCGGCTCTGGAAACACCATATATTTT
>NA|TRBJ1-5|NA|TRBV6-5
CASGGYSNQPQHF
TGTGCCAGCGGCGGCTATAGCAATCAGCCCCAGCATTTT
>NA|TRBJ1-5|NA|TRBV5-1
CASSLEPNQPQHF
TGCGCCAGCAGCTTGGAGCCTAATCAGCCCCAGCATTTT
>TRBD2|TRBJ2-3|NA|TRBV7-6
CASSRRVAGGADTQYF
TGTGCCAGCAGCCGGCGCGTAGCGGGGGGCGCAGATACGCAGTATTTT
>NA|TRBJ2-1|NA|TRBV7-9
CASSLEGPDAYNEQFF
TGTGCCAGCAGCTTAGAGGGGCCCGACGCTTACAATGAGCAGTTCTTC
>TRBD1|TRBJ1-1|NA|TRBV30
CAWNRDRLNTEAFF
TGTGCCTGGAACCGGGACAGGCTTAACACTGAAGCTTTCTTT
>NA|TRBJ2-3|NA|TRBV9
CASSVVTSSRDTQYF
TGTGCCAGCAGCGTAGTAACTAGTAGTCGGGATACGCAGTATTTT
>NA|TRBJ1-1|NA|TRBV7-8
CASSSRNTEAFF
TGTGCCAGCAGCTCCAGGAACACTGAAGCTTTCTTT
>NA|TRBJ2-3|NA|TRBV4-1
CASSQVRLRDTQYF
TGCGCCAGCAGCCAAGTTCGTCTTAGAGATACGCAGTATTTT
>NA|TRBJ1-1|NA|TRBV3-1/TRBV3-2
CASSQDFRGLNTEAFF
TGTGCCAGCAGCCAAGATTTCAGGGGATTGAACACTGAAGCTTTCTTT
>NA|TRBJ2-1|NA|TRBV2
CASSDSGGGNEQFF
TGTGCCAGCAGTGATAGCGGAGGTGGGAATGAGCAGTTCTTC
>NA|TRBJ2-5|NA|TRBV11-1
CASSPQPGSRETQYF
TGTGCCAGCAGCCCCCAGCCGGGATCGCGGGAGACCCAGTACTTC
>NA|TRBJ1-2|NA|TRBV9
CASSAPGTAYGYTF
TGTGCCAGCAGCGCCCCCGGGACTGCCTATGGCTACACCTTC
>TRBD2|TRBJ2-5|NA|TRBV6-1
CASSEGGTSGGGQETQYF
TGTGCCAGCAGTGAAGGCGGGACTAGCGGGGGGGGGCAAGAGACCCAGTACTTC
>NA|TRBJ1-5|NA|TRBV5-5
CASSLEGYQPQHF
TGTGCCAGCAGCTTGGAGGGGTATCAGCCCCAGCATTTT
>NA|TRBJ1-5|NA|TRBV5-6
CASSLSGGATLTQHF
TGTGCCAGCAGCTTATCCGGGGGGGCCACCCTTACCCAGCATTTT
>NA|TRBJ2-1|NA|TRBV5-5
CASSWRTAYNEQFF
TGTGCCAGCAGCTGGCGGACAGCCTACAATGAGCAGTTCTTC